Each of the 9 T cell receptor beta chains below was sequenced from the same sample in a study of memory B cells and T cells in multiple sclerosis. Assay used: immunoSEQ multiplex PCR; TCRdb lists only in-frame clones, some missing. The sample lists 9,000 to 15,000 clones; about four fifths were seen once. These receptors lack a known antigen. Separate sequencing covered autoproliferating (CFSE-dim) and non-proliferating (CFSE-high) T cells from stimulus-free culture. Pooled replicate wells came from around 5x10^7 CFSE-labeled PBMCs cultured about seven days without stimulus. The specimen was PBMCs from blood kept in culture. The receptors derive from a human donor with multiple sclerosis.

The rearrangement uses TRBV9 and TRBJ2-2; tentative D call: TRBD2 (7 bases). The V end lost 0 bases, the J end lost 4 bases, and 13 bases lay between the germline ends. The CDR3 runs to 16 residues. Germline CDR1 SGDLS, CDR2 YYNGEE. DNA of the CDR3: TGTGCCAGCAGCGTAGACCAGGGGAGGGCCACCGGGGAGCTGTTTTTT. Translation: CASSVDQGRATGELFF.

The J gene is TRBJ2-7, the V gene TRBV2, with no clear D. The length of the CDR3 is 16 residues. V was trimmed by 3 bases and J by 0 bases, leaving 15 bases between them. CDR1 is SNHLY, CDR2 FYNNEI, per germline. The CDR3 bases are TGTGCCAGCAGTGACGGTGACTTACTGAACTCCTACGAGCAGTACTTC. It specifies CASSDGDLLNSYEQYF.

V and J are TRBV28 and TRBJ2-3; tentative D call: TRBD1 (6 bases). V dropped 6 bases and J dropped 4 bases, with 14 bases sitting between them. Germline CDR1 and CDR2: MDHEN and SYDVKM. This CDR3 is built from 14 residues. The CDR3 sequence: CASSSSGVADTQYF. As DNA, the CDR3 is TGTGCCAGCAGCTCCTCAGGGGTCGCAGATACGCAGTATTTT.

V is TRBV27 and J is TRBJ2-7; the D gene could be TRBD1 or TRBD2 (5 bases each). V was clipped by 5 bases and J by 3 bases, with 20 bases between them. Germline CDR1 and CDR2: MNHEY and SMNVEV (reference sequence). The CDR3 is 16 residues long. The CDR3: CASSPVPGTTYYEQYF. The CDR3, as DNA: TGTGCCAGCAGTCCAGTCCCCGGGACCACATACTACGAGCAGTACTTC.

The rearrangement links TRBV30 to TRBJ2-7; D is possibly TRBD2 (5 bases). Trimming cost V 4 bases and J 2 bases, with 15 bases left between them. This CDR3 spans 14 amino acids. CDR1 and CDR2 from the germline V gene are GTSNPN and SVGIG (reference sequence). The CDR3 reads CAWKPSRRAYEQYF. CDR3 sequence (DNA): TGTGCCTGGAAACCCTCCCGGCGGGCCTACGAGCAGTACTTC.

This clone was seen a handful of times. V is TRBV7-9 and J is TRBJ2-7; D gene ambiguous. Germline V lookup: CDR1 SEHNR, CDR2 FQNEAQ (reference sequence). CDR3 size: 13 residues. Trimming left V 7 bases short and J 2 bases short, with 12 bases between. CDR3 sequence reads: CASTGNPPYEQYF. CDR3 DNA: TGTGCCAGCACCGGCAACCCGCCCTACGAGCAGTACTTC.

The chain is built from TRBV5-1 and TRBJ2-5; 7 bases map to TRBD1. The J call is uncertain, as TRBJ2-7 better fits the DNA end. This CDR3 region has 18 residues. The germline V gene has CDR1 SGHRS and CDR2 YFSETQ. The CDR3 protein is CASSLAIPFSGGSYEQYF. Written as DNA, the CDR3 is TGCGCCAGCAGCTTGGCCATCCCCTTTTCAGGGGGCTCCTACGAGCAGTACTTC.

J is TRBJ2-1 and V is TRBV29-1, with TRBD1 matching over 8 bases. Germline V lookup: CDR1 SQVTM, CDR2 ANQGSEA. V lost 8 bases and J lost 5; bases outside the gene matches: 11. The CDR3 sequence is 14 residues long. The CDR3 protein is CSHGKGGQDNEQFF. DNA for the CDR3: TGCAGCCACGGGAAGGGGGGACAGGACAATGAGCAGTTCTTC.

This clone came up a few times. CDR3 residues: CASSLDLWELFF. For the CDR3, the DNA is TGTGCCAGCAGCTTAGATTTGTGGGAACTGTTTTTT. The V call is TRBV7-9, the J call TRBJ1-4; the D is unclear. CDR3 length: 12 amino acids. CDR1 and CDR2 (germline): SEHNR, FQNEAQ (reference sequence). Trimming cost V 1 base and J 12 bases, with 9 bases left between them.